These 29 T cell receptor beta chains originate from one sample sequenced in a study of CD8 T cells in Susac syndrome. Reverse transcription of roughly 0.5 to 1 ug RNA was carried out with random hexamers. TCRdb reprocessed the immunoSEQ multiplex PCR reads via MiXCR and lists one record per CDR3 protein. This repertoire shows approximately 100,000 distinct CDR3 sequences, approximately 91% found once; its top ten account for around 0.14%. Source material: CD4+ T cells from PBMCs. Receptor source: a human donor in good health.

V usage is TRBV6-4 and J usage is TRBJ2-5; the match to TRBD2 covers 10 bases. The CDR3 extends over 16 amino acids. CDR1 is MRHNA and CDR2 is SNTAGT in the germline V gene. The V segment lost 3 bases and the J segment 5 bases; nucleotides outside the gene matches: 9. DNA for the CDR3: TGTGCCAGCAGTGAAGGGAGCGGGAGGGCCCGGGAGACCCAGTACTTC. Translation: CASSEGSGRARETQYF.

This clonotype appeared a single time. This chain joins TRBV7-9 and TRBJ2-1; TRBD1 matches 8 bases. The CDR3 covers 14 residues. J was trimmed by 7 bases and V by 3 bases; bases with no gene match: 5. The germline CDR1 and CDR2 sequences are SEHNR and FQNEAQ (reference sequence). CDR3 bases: TGTGCCAGCAGCTTCGGACAGGGTATTAATGAGCAGTTCTTC. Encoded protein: CASSFGQGINEQFF.

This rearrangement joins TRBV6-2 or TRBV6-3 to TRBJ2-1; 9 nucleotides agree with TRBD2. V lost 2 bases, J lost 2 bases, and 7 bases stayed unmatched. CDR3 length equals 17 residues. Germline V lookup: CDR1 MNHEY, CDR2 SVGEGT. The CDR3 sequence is CASSYTSPSGTYNEQFF. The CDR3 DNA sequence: TGTGCCAGCAGTTACACTTCCCCTAGCGGGACCTACAATGAGCAGTTCTTC.

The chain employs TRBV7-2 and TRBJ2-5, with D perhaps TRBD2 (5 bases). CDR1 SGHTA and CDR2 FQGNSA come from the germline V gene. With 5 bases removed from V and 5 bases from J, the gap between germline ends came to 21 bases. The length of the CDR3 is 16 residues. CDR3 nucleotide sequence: TGTGCCAGCAGCGAAAGAGGGTTCGGCGGTGGGGAGACCCAGTACTTC. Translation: CASSERGFGGGETQYF.

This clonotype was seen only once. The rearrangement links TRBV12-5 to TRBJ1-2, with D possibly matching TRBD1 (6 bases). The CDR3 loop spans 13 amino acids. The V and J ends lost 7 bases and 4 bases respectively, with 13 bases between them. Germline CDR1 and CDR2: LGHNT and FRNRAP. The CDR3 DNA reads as TGTGCTAGTGTGGAGGGGGTAACCTATGGCTACACCTTC. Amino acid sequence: CASVEGVTYGYTF.

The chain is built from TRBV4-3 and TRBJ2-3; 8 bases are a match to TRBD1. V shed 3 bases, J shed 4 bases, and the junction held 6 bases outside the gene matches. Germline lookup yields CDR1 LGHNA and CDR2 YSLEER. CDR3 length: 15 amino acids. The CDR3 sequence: CASSHVDRDPDTQYF. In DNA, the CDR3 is TGCGCCAGCAGCCATGTGGACAGGGACCCAGATACGCAGTATTTT.

As DNA, the CDR3 is TGCGCCAGCAGCTTGGGAGACAGGGGCGTTGGCGAGCAGTACTTC. Amino acid sequence: CASSLGDRGVGEQYF. The chain employs TRBV5-1 and TRBJ2-7; TRBD1 matches 8 bases. This CDR3 region has 15 residues. CDR1 is SGHRS and CDR2 is YFSETQ in the germline V gene. Unmatched junction bases numbered 8, after V lost 0 bases and J lost 6 bases.

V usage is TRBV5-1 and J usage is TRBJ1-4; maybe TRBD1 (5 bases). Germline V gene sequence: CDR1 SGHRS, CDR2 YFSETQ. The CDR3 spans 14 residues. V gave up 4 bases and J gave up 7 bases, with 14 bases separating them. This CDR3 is CASSVRDGGEKLFF. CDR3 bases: TGCGCCAGCAGCGTCAGGGATGGTGGTGAAAAACTGTTTTTT.

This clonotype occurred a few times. Here the CDR3 DNA reads TGTGCCAGCAGCTTTGGCGGGACAGGGGTGGGCCAGTACTTC. Encoded protein: CASSFGGTGVGQYF. The chain is built from TRBV11-3 and TRBJ2-7; 10 nucleotides line up with TRBD1. The length of the CDR3 is 14 residues. Losses at the gene ends were 3 bases for V and 10 bases for J; bases not matched to a gene: 9. From germline, CDR1 is SGHNT and CDR2 YENEEA.

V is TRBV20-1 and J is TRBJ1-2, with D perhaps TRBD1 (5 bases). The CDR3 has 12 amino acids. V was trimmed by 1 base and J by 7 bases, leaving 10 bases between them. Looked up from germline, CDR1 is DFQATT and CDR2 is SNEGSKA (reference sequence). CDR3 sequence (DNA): TGCAGTGCTAGAGTGGGGGACTCTGGCTACACCTTC. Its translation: CSARVGDSGYTF.

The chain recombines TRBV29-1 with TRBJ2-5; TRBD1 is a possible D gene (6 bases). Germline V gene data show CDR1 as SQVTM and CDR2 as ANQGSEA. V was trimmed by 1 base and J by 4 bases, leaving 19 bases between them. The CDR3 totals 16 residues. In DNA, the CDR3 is TGCAGCGTTGAAGGTGGGGGCAGGGCCGGGGTAGAGACCCAGTACTTC. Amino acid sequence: CSVEGGGRAGVETQYF.

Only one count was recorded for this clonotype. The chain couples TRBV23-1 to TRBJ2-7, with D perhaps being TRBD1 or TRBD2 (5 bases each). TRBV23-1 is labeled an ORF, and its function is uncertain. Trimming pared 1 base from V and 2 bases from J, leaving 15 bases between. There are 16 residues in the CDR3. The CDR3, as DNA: TGCGCCAGCAGTCAATGGGGGACGGCAGCCACCTACGAGCAGTACTTC. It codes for CASSQWGTAATYEQYF.

The chain's CDR3 is CASRPGQGNTEAFF. CDR3 bases: TGTGCCAGTAGGCCGGGGCAGGGGAACACTGAAGCTTTCTTT. This rearrangement joins TRBV19 to TRBJ1-1; maybe TRBD1 (5 bases). Trimming shortened V by 6 bases and J by 1 base, and 12 bases separated the two germline ends. The CDR3 is made up of 14 amino acids. Germline V lookup: CDR1 LNHDA, CDR2 SQIVND (reference sequence). Full variable domain (remainder filled in from reference TRBV19 and TRBJ1-1): DGGITQSPKYLFRKEGQNVTLSCEQNLNHDAMYWYRQDPGQGLRLIYYSQIVNDFQKGDIAEGYSVSREKKESFPLTVTSAQKNPTAFYLCASRPGQGNTEAFFGQGTRLTVV.

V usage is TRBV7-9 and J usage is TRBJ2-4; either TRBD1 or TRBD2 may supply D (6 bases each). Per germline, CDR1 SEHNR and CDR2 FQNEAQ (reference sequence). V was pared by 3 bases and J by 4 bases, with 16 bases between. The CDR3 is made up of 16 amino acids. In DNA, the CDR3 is TGTGCCAGCAGCTTCGGAGGGGGGCGACAGAAAAACATTCAGTACTTC. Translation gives CASSFGGGRQKNIQYF. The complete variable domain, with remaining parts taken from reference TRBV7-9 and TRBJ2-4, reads DTGVSQNPRHKITKRGQNVTFRCDPISEHNRLYWYRQTLGQGPEFLTYFQNEAQLEKSRLLSDRFSAERPKGSFSTLEIQRTEQGDSAMYLCASSFGGGRQKNIQYFGAGTRLSVL.

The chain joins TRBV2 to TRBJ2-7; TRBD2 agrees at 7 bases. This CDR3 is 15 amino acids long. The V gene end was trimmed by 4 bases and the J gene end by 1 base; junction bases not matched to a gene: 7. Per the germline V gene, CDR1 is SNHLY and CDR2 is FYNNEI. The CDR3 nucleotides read TGTGCCAGCAGTGTTGGGGGGGACGGTTCCTACGAGCAGTACTTC. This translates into CASSVGGDGSYEQYF. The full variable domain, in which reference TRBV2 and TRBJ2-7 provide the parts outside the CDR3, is EPEVTQTPSHQVTQMGQEVILRCVPISNHLYFYWYRQILGQKVEFLVSFYNNEISEKSEIFDDQFSVERPDGSNFTLKIRSTKLEDSAMYFCASSVGGDGSYEQYFGPGTRLTVT.

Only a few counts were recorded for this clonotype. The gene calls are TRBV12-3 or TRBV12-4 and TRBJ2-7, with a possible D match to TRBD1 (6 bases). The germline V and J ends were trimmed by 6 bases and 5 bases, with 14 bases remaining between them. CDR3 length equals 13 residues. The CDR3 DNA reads TGTGCCAGCAGACCCTCAGGGGTCCACGAGCAGTACTTC. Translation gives CASRPSGVHEQYF.

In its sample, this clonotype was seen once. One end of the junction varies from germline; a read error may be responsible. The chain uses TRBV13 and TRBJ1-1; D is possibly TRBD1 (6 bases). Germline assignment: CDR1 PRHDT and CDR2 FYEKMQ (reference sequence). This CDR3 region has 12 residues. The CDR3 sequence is CASSLGTFEAFF. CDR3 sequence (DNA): TGTGCCAGCAGCCTAGGGACATTTGAAGCTTTCTTT.

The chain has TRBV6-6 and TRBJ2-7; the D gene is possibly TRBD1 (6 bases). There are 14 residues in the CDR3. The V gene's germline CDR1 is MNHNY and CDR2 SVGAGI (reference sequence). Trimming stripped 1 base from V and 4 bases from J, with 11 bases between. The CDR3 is CASSYYGQRYEQYF. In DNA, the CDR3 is TGTGCCAGCAGTTACTATGGACAGAGATACGAGCAGTACTTC.

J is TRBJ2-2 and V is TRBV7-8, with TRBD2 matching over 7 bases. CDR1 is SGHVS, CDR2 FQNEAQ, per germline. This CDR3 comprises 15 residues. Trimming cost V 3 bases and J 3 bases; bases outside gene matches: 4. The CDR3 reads CASSLPSGYTGELFF. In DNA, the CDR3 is TGTGCCAGCAGCTTGCCTAGCGGATACACCGGGGAGCTGTTTTTT.

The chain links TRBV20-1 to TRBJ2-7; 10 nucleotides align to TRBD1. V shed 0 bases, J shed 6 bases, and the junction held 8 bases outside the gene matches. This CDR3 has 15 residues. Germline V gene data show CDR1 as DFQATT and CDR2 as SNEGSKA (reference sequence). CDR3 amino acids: CSARDFGTGEREQYF. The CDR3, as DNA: TGCAGTGCTAGAGACTTCGGGACAGGGGAGCGCGAGCAGTACTTC.

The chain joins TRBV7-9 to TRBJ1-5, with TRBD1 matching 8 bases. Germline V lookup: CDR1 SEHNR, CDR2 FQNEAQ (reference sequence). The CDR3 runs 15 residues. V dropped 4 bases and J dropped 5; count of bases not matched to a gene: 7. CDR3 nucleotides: TGTGCCAGCAGCTCTACCGGGACAGGAGATCAGCCCCAGCATTTT. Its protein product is CASSSTGTGDQPQHF.

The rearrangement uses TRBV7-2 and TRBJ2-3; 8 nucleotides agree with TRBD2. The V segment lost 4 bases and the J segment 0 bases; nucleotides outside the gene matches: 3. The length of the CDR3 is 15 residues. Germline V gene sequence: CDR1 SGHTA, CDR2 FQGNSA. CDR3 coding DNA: TGTGCCAGCAGCTCCGCTAGCGGGAGCACAGATACGCAGTATTTT. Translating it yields CASSSASGSTDTQYF.

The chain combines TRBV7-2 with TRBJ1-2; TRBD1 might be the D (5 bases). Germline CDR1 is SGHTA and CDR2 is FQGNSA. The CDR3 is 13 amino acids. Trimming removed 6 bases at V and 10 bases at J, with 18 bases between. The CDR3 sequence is CASRRGTERYYTF. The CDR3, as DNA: TGTGCCAGCAGGCGAGGGACGGAGAGGTACTACACCTTC.

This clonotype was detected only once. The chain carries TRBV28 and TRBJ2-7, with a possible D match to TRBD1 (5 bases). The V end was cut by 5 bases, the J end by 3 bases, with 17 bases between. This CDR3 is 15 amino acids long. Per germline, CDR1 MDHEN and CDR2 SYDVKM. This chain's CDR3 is CASSDTGVPLYEQYF. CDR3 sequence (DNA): TGTGCCAGCAGTGATACAGGAGTACCACTCTACGAGCAGTACTTC.

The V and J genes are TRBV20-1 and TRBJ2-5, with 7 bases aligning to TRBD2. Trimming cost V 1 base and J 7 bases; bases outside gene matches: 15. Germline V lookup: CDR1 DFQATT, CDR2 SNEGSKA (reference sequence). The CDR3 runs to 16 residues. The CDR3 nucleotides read TGCAGTGCTAGAGCTGGGTCTGGGGGAGGGCGGGGGACCCAGTACTTC. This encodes CSARAGSGGGRGTQYF.

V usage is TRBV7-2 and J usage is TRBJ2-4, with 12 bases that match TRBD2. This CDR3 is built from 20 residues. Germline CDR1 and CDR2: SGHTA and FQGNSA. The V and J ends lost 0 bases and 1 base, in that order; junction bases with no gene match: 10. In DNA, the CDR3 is TGTGCCAGCAGCTTAGCCCCCCGGCTAGCGGGGGGGGCGGCCAAAAACATTCAGTACTTC. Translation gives CASSLAPRLAGGAAKNIQYF.

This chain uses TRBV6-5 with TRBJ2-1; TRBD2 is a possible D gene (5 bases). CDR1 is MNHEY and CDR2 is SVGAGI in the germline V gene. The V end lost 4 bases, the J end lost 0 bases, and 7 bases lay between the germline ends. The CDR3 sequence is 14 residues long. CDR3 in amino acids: CASSSGSSYNEQFF. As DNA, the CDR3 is TGTGCCAGCAGTTCGGGGAGCTCCTACAATGAGCAGTTCTTC.

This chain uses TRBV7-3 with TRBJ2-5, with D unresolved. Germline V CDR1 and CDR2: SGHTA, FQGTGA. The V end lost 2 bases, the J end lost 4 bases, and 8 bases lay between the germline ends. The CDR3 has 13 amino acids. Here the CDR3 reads CASSLSTLETQYF. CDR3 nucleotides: TGTGCCAGCAGCTTATCCACCTTAGAGACCCAGTACTTC.

CDR3 protein: CSARSAGTTGEQYF. The CDR3 DNA reads TGCAGTGCTAGATCCGCCGGGACTACCGGTGAGCAGTACTTC. The chain has TRBV20-1 and TRBJ2-7, with 7 bases fitting TRBD2. Unmatched junction bases numbered 11, after V lost 2 bases and J lost 7 bases. CDR3 length: 14 amino acids. Germline-derived CDR1 and CDR2 are DFQATT and SNEGSKA (reference sequence).